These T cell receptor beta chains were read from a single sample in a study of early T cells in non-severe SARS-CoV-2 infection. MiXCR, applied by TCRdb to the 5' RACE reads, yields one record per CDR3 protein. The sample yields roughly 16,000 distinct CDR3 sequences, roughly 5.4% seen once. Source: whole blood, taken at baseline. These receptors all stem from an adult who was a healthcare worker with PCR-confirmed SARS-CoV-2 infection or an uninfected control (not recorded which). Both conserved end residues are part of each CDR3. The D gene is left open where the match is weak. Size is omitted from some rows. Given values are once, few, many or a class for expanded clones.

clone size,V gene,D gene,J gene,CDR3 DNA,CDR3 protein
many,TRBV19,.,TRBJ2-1,TGTGCCAGTAGTATGAGGTCAGGGTCTCGTGATGAGCAGTTCTTC,CASSMRSGSRDEQFF
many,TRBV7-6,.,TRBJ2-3,TGTGCCAGCAGCTTAGATTACGGGACAGATACGCAGTATTTT,CASSLDYGTDTQYF
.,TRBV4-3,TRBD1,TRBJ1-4,TGCGCCAGCAGCCGCGGGACAGGGGGAGAAAAACTGTTTTTT,CASSRGTGGEKLFF
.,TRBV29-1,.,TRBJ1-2,TGCAGCGTTGAGCGGGGAATGGATGGCTGCACCTTC,CSVERGMDGCTF
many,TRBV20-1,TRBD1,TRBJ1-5,TGCAGTGCCGGGACAGGGGGATACCAGCCCCAGCATTTT,CSAGTGGYQPQHF
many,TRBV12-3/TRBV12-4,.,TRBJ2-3,TGTGCCAGCAGCTTGACAGTATATAGCACAGATACGCAGTATTTT,CASSLTVYSTDTQYF
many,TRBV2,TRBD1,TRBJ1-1,TGTGCCAGCAGCGTGGGACAGGGCATCCAAGCTTTCTTT,CASSVGQGIQAFF
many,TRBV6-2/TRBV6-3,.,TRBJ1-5,TGTGCCAGCAGGACAGGTATGGGGTTTGAACAGCCCCAGCATTTT,CASRTGMGFEQPQHF
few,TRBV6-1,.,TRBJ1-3,TGTGCCAGCAGTACACTACAGGGCTCTGGAAACACCATATATTTT,CASSTLQGSGNTIYF
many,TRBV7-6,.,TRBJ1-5,TGTGCCAGCAGCGCGAACAGGGACCAGCCCCAGCATTTT,CASSANRDQPQHF
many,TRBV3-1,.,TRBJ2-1,TGTGCCAGCAGCATCACTAGCGCAAGGGGGAATGAGCAGTTCTTC,CASSITSARGNEQFF
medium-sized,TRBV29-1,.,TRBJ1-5,TGCAGCGCTGGGACCTTAAATCAGCCCCAGCATTTT,CSAGTLNQPQHF
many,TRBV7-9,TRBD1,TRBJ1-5,TGTGCCAGCAGCTTACAAGCAGGGGGCCTGGAGCCCCAGCATTTT,CASSLQAGGLEPQHF
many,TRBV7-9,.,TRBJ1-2,TGTGCCAGCAGCTCGAGCGGCGTCTATGGCTACACCTTC,CASSSSGVYGYTF
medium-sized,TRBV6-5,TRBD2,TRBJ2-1,TGTGCCAGCAACGAAGGGCGGGGGGCTCAGCAGTTCTTC,CASNEGRGAQQFF
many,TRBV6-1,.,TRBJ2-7,TGTGCCAGCAGTGAATGGGAAGGGCTGGGCGAGCAGTACTTC,CASSEWEGLGEQYF
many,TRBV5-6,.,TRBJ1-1,TGTGCCAGCAGCTCCGCCTTCCTGCCAGCTTTCTTT,CASSSAFLPAFF
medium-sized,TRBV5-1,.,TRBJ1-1,TGCGCCAGCAGCCCACACCCGGGACGGATGAACACTGAAGCTTTCTTT,CASSPHPGRMNTEAFF
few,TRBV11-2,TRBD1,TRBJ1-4,TGTGCCAGCAGCAAAATGGGACAGGGCATTGCTAATGAAAAACTGTTTTTT,CASSKMGQGIANEKLFF
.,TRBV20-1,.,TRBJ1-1,TGCAGTGCCCCTCGCTTTACCACCGCCTTGGCTTTCTTT,CSAPRFTTALAFF
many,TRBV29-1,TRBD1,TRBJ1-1,TGCAGCGTCTTGACCGACAGGGTGGAAGCTTTCTTT,CSVLTDRVEAFF
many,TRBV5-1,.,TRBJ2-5,TGCGCCAGCAGCCCCCTGGACTCCGCGTACGAGACCCAGTACTTC,CASSPLDSAYETQYF
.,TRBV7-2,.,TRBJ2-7,TGTGCCAGCAGCTTAGGAGCCGGAAGCTCCTACGAGCAGTACTTC,CASSLGAGSSYEQYF
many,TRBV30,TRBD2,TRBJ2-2,TGTGCCTGGAAGCGGGGGCTCAACGGGGAGCTGTTTTTT,CAWKRGLNGELFF
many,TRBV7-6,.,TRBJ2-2,TGTGCCAGCAGCCAAGGGCTAGCGTCGAAGAACACCGGGGAGCTGTTTTTT,CASSQGLASKNTGELFF
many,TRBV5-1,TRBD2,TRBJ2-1,TGCGCCAGCAGCTTGGAGGCTAGCGGGGACACCTACAATGAGCAGTTCTTC,CASSLEASGDTYNEQFF
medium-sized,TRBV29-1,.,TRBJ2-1,TGCAGCGTGGACAGCACCGGCAATGAGCAGTTCTTC,CSVDSTGNEQFF
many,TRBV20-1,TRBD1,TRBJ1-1,TGCAGTGCCCCCCGGACAGGGGGCTACGTGAACACTGAAGCTTTCTTT,CSAPRTGGYVNTEAFF
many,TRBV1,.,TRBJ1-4,TGCACCAGCAGCCAAGATCACAGGGGGCTTACTAGTGAAAAACTGTTTTTT,CTSSQDHRGLTSEKLFF
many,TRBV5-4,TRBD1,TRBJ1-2,TGTGCCAGCACAGCAGGGGGAAGTGGAATCTATGGCTACACCTTC,CASTAGGSGIYGYTF
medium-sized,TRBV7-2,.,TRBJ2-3,TGTGCCAGCAGCCCCTGGGATACGCAGTATTTT,CASSPWDTQYF
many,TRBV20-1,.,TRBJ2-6,TGCAGTGCTAGGATCGCTGGGAGAGGGGCCAACGTCCTGACTTTC,CSARIAGRGANVLTF
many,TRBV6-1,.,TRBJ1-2,TGTGCCAGCAGTGGACGGACGGTAGCTAACTATGGCTACACCTTC,CASSGRTVANYGYTF
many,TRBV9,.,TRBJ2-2,TGTGCCAGCACTTCACGAGGGGGCGGGGAGCTGTTTTTT,CASTSRGGGELFF
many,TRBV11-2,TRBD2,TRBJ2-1,TGTGCCAGCAGCACCACGATACTAGCGGGGGGTAACAATGAGCAGTTCTTC,CASSTTILAGGNNEQFF